This TCR beta chain was identified during a study of T cell responses to AZD1222 COVID-19 vaccine (dated by TCRdb to the early 2020s). Context from the whole study: AZD1222 recipients with second doses at about 4 weeks or about 12 weeks were pooled, because spike-specific TCR depth and breadth did not differ between schedules. A total of roughly 240 trial participants underwent TCR sequencing, of whom 207 received two doses of AZD1222 and about 25 received two doses of the MenACWY control vaccine. Trial participants were enrolled by age into 18-55, 56-69 and 70-plus year subgroups, with 148, 28 and 57 TCR-sequenced participants respectively. Findings and caveats that apply to the study as a whole: Most participants were white British and females outnumbered males, and the authors suggested that clonal diversity may have been underestimated. Because no samples from the day 14 peak response were available, repertoires could be characterized only after the peak T cell response. Reportedly, almost half of the unique spike-specific TCRs recognized epitopes lying outside the regions that are mutated in the B.1.351 and B.1.1.7 variants. The whole spike protein was spanned by vaccine-associated CD4 TCRs, and dominant responses were seen in regions 160-218 and 743-854. Conclusions about previously exposed vaccinees are limited, since just 6 or 7 AZD1222 recipients were seropositive for SARS-CoV-2 at baseline. In the small 56-69-year group, the increase in depth fell short of significance, most likely because of low power. After two AZD1222 doses, spike-specific TCR breadth and depth were significantly higher than at day 0 and than in MenACWY recipients.

In regard to this clone: No antigen is known for it. No qualities accompany the bases; no much larger clone lies one base away.

The CDR3 regions of human TCRbeta chains were analyzed by immunosequencing. Concerning the study's data processing: TCRs in the repertoires were compared against a reference library of SARS-CoV-2-specific TCRs that had been generated with the MIRA antigen-specificity platform. Breadth was defined as the fraction of unique TCRs that were SARS-CoV-2-associated, and depth was defined as the fraction of total T cells that were SARS-CoV-2-associated. Using the MIRA data, every spike-specific TCR was mapped to the spike region that the TCR reacted to and assigned to either a CD4 or a CD8 class. Log10-transformed breadth and depth values were compared by one-way ANOVA with Sidak's multiple comparisons tests. TCRdb re-hosts the immuneACCESS table, in-frame sequences only. Its copies lack some clones; in the studies checked, an unresolved V gene accounts for under half of them, and the cause for the rest is not known. Clonal size and the V and J genes are those of that table, whereas D and trimming came from the DNA. Counted in this sample were about 100,000 clones; approximately 87% of them appeared once. The ten largest clones capture 15% of the sample.

The time point label, read with the paper, signifies: baseline before first vaccination. The vaccinee samples were drawn from two UK trials, COV001 and COV002, one of which was a single-blind randomized controlled phase 2/3 trial testing AZD1222 (ChAdOx1 nCoV-19) in healthy adults. Trial participant PBMC samples were collected at day 0 and day 28 after the second dose for TCRbeta chain sequencing. The sequence derives from an adult in good health. This material consisted of peripheral blood, taken on day 0 of AZD1222 vaccination.

The CDR3 region has the sequence CASNPSEVSNEQFF. The DNA is TGCGCCAGCAACCCTAGCGAGGTTTCAAATGAGCAGTTCTTC. This chain is built from TRBV10-2 and TRBJ2-1; TRBD2 might be the D gene, on 6 matching bases. Reading from cysteine to phenylalanine, the CDR3 counts 14 amino acids. CDR3 DNA is the only sequence kept; it has 42 bases, read in frame from the first base. V is shortened by 7 bases, J by 7 bases, and the region joining them spans 17 bases. Taken from the germline V gene, the CDR1 and CDR2 loops are WSHSY and SAAADI.